Given below is one TCR beta chain in context. The antigen is not known. The data stem from a study of Ad26.COV2.S vaccination and SARS-CoV-2 variants. About the study: Intramuscular Ad26.COV2.S at 5x10^10 or 1x10^11 viral particles. Notes on the study in general: Considerable breadth of spike-specific CD8+ and CD4+ T cell responses has reportedly been documented following vaccination. Placebo and vaccine recipients had non-spike TCR breadth that was similar. Using TCR breadth and depth analyses may have led to underestimated total T cell responses.

Treatment reported: some 20 received Ad26.COV2.S at low or high dose, single or two shots; about 5 received placebo; per-sample allocation not given. Specimen acquisition occurred on day 63 following the initial vaccine or placebo injection. The V gene lost 1 base and the J gene lost 5 bases, with 18 bases spanning the gap. The CDR3 totals 17 residues. The germline CDR1 and CDR2 sequences are SGDLS and YYNGEE. Data came from immunoSEQ multiplex PCR; TCRdb stores just in-frame clones and leaves some out. The table has more than 300,000 clones, 86% seen once. Sequenced material: peripheral blood, taken in a trial of Ad26.COV2.S vaccine versus placebo. This receptor was obtained from a person between 18 and 65 years old who received the Ad26.COV2.S COVID-19 vaccine or a placebo. The V and J genes are TRBV9 and TRBJ2-2; tentative D call: TRBD1 (6 bases). CDR3 bases: TGTGCCAGCAGCGTACTGGGGGCTGGCGGACAAACCGGGGAGCTGTTTTTT. Its protein is CASSVLGAGGQTGELFF.